Sequencing of this T cell receptor (beta chain) was carried out in a study of human T cells and chemical hapten exposure. Across the whole study: TCR yields per sample varied, mainly owing to small pooled library volume differences. Whole-study findings and limits: Sensitizing to DPC left TCRs with a frequency above 1 in 1000 unaltered.

Time point here: patch test 3, about 24 weeks after DPC sensitization. The sample's treatment: therapeutic diphenylcyclopropenone sensitization with weekly scalp DPC. Remarks on this clonotype: Its antigen remains unknown.

Trimming removed 3 bases at V and 6 bases at J, with 16 bases between. This CDR3 region has 15 residues. Germline V gene data show CDR1 as LGHNA and CDR2 as YNFKEQ. Using its own MiXCR run on the RACE reads, TCRdb lists one record per CDR3 protein. The data contain over 75,000 distinct CDR3 sequences, approximately 11% of them singletons. The chain couples TRBV4-2 to TRBJ2-3, with a possible D match to TRBD2 (6 bases). The sample was whole blood, taken in connection with sensitization to the hapten diphenylcyclopropenone (DPC). The sequence came from a woman in her twenties or thirties with alopecia areata. Some clones in this sample may be carry-over from other donors' samples. CDR3 region: CASSQAPGTSDTQYF. The CDR3, as DNA: TGTGCCAGCAGCCAGGCACCCGGGACTTCTGATACGCAGTATTTT.